These 30 T cell receptor beta chains originate from one sample sequenced in a study of T cells after yellow fever vaccination (dated by TCRdb to between 2018 and 2020). The meaning of the sample's treatment or condition label: live attenuated yellow fever vaccine strain. The method was 5' RACE. This sample was sequenced with an Illumina NovaSeq 6000. TCRdb cleaned the public reads at Q25 with fastp, built clones with MiXCR and kept in-frame beta chains. CDR3 protein duplicates are merged, each entry listing the most common genes and DNA. This sample gives a few hundred thousand distinct CDR3 sequences in total; over 3.5% of them show up just once. The top ten constitute approximately 19% of the sample. The sample in question was PBMCs, obtained 15 days after the yellow fever booster vaccination. These receptors were collected from a man between 18 and 35 years old who received the YFV17D yellow fever vaccine.

This clonotype was detected a few times. V usage is TRBV11-1 and J usage is TRBJ1-1, with 8 bases fitting TRBD1. The CDR3 length is 13 residues. Germline-derived CDR1 and CDR2 are SGHAT and FQDESV (reference sequence). J gave up 11 bases and V 5 bases, and 10 bases lay outside the gene matches. The CDR3 region is CASSAQGEVRAFF. The CDR3 nucleotides read TGTGCCAGCAGCGCACAGGGGGAGGTTCGGGCTTTCTTT.

This clonotype was detected a few times. CDR3 residues: CSARGLAGVEEQFF. DNA of the CDR3: TGCAGTGCTAGAGGACTAGCGGGGGTCGAGGAGCAGTTCTTC. The V call is TRBV20-1, the J call TRBJ2-1, with 12 bases lining up with TRBD2. Germline CDR1 DFQATT, CDR2 SNEGSKA (reference sequence). The CDR3 loop spans 14 amino acids. The V and J ends lost 1 base and 10 bases, in that order; junction bases with no gene match: 5.

The CDR3 DNA sequence: TGCAGTGCTAGTGGACTAGCGGGTCGGCAAGAGACCCAGTACTTC. Translated: CSASGLAGRQETQYF. This rearrangement joins TRBV20-1 to TRBJ2-5, with 11 bases fitting TRBD2. V dropped 3 bases and J dropped 2; count of bases not matched to a gene: 5. CDR1 is DFQATT and CDR2 is SNEGSKA in the germline V gene (reference sequence). CDR3 length: 15 amino acids.

This chain links TRBV6-5 with TRBJ2-5, with D maybe TRBD2 (6 bases). V was pared by 2 bases and J by 7 bases, with 14 bases between. In germline, CDR1 is MNHEY, CDR2 SVGAGI. The CDR3 spans 14 residues. The CDR3: CASSYPGLPWTQYF. DNA of the CDR3: TGTGCCAGCAGTTACCCGGGACTTCCGTGGACCCAGTACTTC.

This clonotype showed up just a few times. The V gene is TRBV10-3, the J gene TRBJ2-7; 8 bases match TRBD1. This CDR3 is built from 13 residues. Germline V gives CDR1 ENHRY, CDR2 SYGVKD. J lost 3 bases, V lost 3 bases, and 1 base had no gene match. CDR3 nucleotide sequence: TGTGCCATCAGTGAACAGGGGGGCTACGAGCAGTACTTC. Amino acids: CAISEQGGYEQYF.

The rearrangement uses TRBV9 and TRBJ2-2; 7 bases align to TRBD2. This CDR3 is built from 15 residues. The ends lost 5 bases at V and 6 bases at J; junction bases unmatched: 10. Germline CDR1 reads SGDLS; CDR2 reads YYNGEE. CDR3 amino acids: CASSPGTIFPGELFF. CDR3 DNA sequence: TGTGCCAGCAGTCCCGGGACTATTTTCCCCGGGGAGCTGTTTTTT.

This clonotype occurred a few times. This chain joins TRBV29-1 and TRBJ2-3; TRBD2 aligns across 13 bases. Trimming cost V 6 bases and J 5 bases; bases outside gene matches: 5. Germline lookup yields CDR1 SQVTM and CDR2 ANQGSEA. The CDR3 sequence is 14 residues long. In DNA, the CDR3 is TGCAGCGTGACTAGCGGGGGGCCGGTAGATACGCAGTATTTT. Its protein is CSVTSGGPVDTQYF.

This clonotype has at least ten counts. The rearrangement links TRBV5-1 to TRBJ2-1, with TRBD2 identical over 12 bases. This CDR3 contains 15 residues. Germline V gene sequence: CDR1 SGHRS, CDR2 YFSETQ. After removal of 4 bases from V and 5 bases from J, the junction contained 4 bases not matched to a gene. The CDR3 spells CASSLGLAGHNEQFF. The CDR3 DNA sequence: TGCGCCAGCAGCCTAGGACTAGCGGGGCACAATGAGCAGTTCTTC.

J is TRBJ2-5 and V is TRBV11-2, with D possibly matching TRBD2 (5 bases). The V and J ends lost 2 bases and 5 bases respectively, with 9 bases between them. This CDR3 is built from 13 residues. From germline, CDR1 is SGHAT and CDR2 FQNNGV. The CDR3 is CASSLRDSETQYF. The CDR3 bases are TGTGCCAGCAGCTTACGGGATTCGGAGACCCAGTACTTC.

This clonotype was seen repeatedly, ten times or more. This chain connects TRBV4-2 to TRBJ1-1; unclear D gene. The CDR3 is made up of 14 amino acids. Germline V gives CDR1 LGHNA, CDR2 YNFKEQ. V lost 7 bases, J lost 3 bases, and 15 bases lay in between. The chain's CDR3 is CASTPGTPDTEAFF. In nucleotides, the CDR3 is TGTGCCAGCACCCCCGGCACGCCTGACACTGAAGCTTTCTTT.

The chain employs TRBV7-9 and TRBJ2-6; no firm D call. Germline CDR1 and CDR2: SEHNR and FQNEAQ (reference sequence). Trimming cost V 8 bases and J 0 bases, with 8 bases left between them. The CDR3 contains 14 residues. The CDR3 DNA sequence: TGTGCCAGCCCCCCCAGCTCTGGGGCCAACGTCCTGACTTTC. This gives the protein CASPPSSGANVLTF.

This clonotype showed up just a few times. The gene calls are TRBV5-1 and TRBJ2-2; D ambiguous. Germline V gives CDR1 SGHRS, CDR2 YFSETQ. Trimming cost V 3 bases and J 9 bases, with 6 bases left between them. The CDR3 is made up of 11 amino acids. CDR3: CASSSGWELFF. In DNA, the CDR3 is TGCGCCAGCAGCTCCGGCTGGGAGCTGTTTTTT. Supplemented by reference TRBV5-1 and TRBJ2-2, the full variable domain reads KAGVTQTPRYLIKTRGQQVTLSCSPISGHRSVSWYQQTPGQGLQFLFEYFSETQRNKGNFPGRFSGRQFSNSRSEMNVSTLELGDSALYLCASSSGWELFFGEGSRLTVL.

This chain joins TRBV5-1 and TRBJ2-5; possibly TRBD2 for D (7 bases). Germline V gives CDR1 SGHRS, CDR2 YFSETQ. This CDR3 is 15 amino acids long. V was cut by 0 bases and J by 5 bases, with 14 bases left in between. The chain's CDR3 is CASSLGRGPSETQYF. The DNA of the CDR3 is TGCGCCAGCAGCTTGGGGCGGGGGCCTTCCGAGACCCAGTACTTC.

This clonotype was seen ten or more times. J is TRBJ2-6 and V is TRBV6-6; TRBD1 agrees at 8 bases. The CDR3 is made up of 16 amino acids. Germline V gene sequence: CDR1 MNHNY, CDR2 SVGAGI (reference sequence). Unmatched junction bases numbered 3, after V lost 5 bases and J lost 0 bases. The CDR3 protein is CASSGQGRSGANVLTF. The CDR3 region has the DNA TGTGCCAGCAGTGGACAGGGCCGCTCTGGGGCCAACGTCCTGACTTTC.

This clonotype occurred many times. This chain links TRBV5-1 with TRBJ2-2; D assignment may be TRBD1 or TRBD2 (5 bases each). Germline CDR1 SGHRS, CDR2 YFSETQ. The CDR3 is 15 residues long. The V end was cut by 9 bases, the J end by 4 bases, with 19 bases between. The CDR3 loop is CATREGTRPTGELFF. In nucleotides, the CDR3 is TGCGCCACTAGAGAAGGGACCCGGCCCACCGGGGAGCTGTTTTTT.

A few counts support this clonotype. The rearrangement joins TRBV20-1 to TRBJ1-3; perhaps TRBD1 as D (5 bases). CDR1 is DFQATT and CDR2 is SNEGSKA in the germline V gene (reference sequence). V lost 1 base, J lost 0 bases, and 10 bases lay in between. The CDR3 is made up of 15 amino acids. The CDR3 nucleotides read TGCAGTGCTAGAGTGGGGACCTACTCTGGAAACACCATATATTTT. Its translation: CSARVGTYSGNTIYF.

This clonotype was detected ten times or more. The chain combines TRBV12-3 or TRBV12-4 with TRBJ1-1; D is perhaps TRBD1 (5 bases). Trimming removed 8 bases from V and 2 bases from J, with 18 bases in between. This CDR3 has 15 amino acids. The CDR3 bases are TGTGCCAGCGGGACGGTGAACAACATCAACACTGAAGCTTTCTTT. Translation gives CASGTVNNINTEAFF.

The gene calls are TRBV12-3 or TRBV12-4 and TRBJ2-3, with D perhaps TRBD1 (5 bases). This CDR3 region has 14 residues. The V gene lost 3 bases and the J gene lost 4 bases, with 11 bases spanning the gap. The CDR3: CASSFNQGPDTQYF. In nucleotides, the CDR3 is TGTGCCAGCAGTTTTAATCAGGGTCCAGATACGCAGTATTTT.

This clonotype occurred a few times. The rearrangement joins TRBV5-4 to TRBJ1-6; D unclear. The V gene's germline CDR1 is SGHNT and CDR2 YYREEE (reference sequence). Trimming removed 1 base from V and 11 bases from J, with 7 bases in between. The CDR3 is 12 amino acids. In nucleotides, the CDR3 is TGTGCCAGCAGCTTGAGAGACACACCCCTCCACTTT. Translated, it gives CASSLRDTPLHF.

This clonotype was seen repeatedly, ten times or more. A read error may explain this, as a much larger clone is one base away. The chain couples TRBV6-6 to TRBJ2-6; D is ambiguous. CDR3 size: 14 residues. V was pared by 4 bases and J by 0 bases, with 4 bases between. Germline V lookup: CDR1 MNHNY, CDR2 SVGAGI (reference sequence). The CDR3 protein is CASSWNSGANVLTF. CDR3 nucleotides: TGTGCCAGCAGTTGGAACTCTGGGGCCAACGTCCTGACTTTC.

This clonotype was found many times. This chain connects TRBV18 to TRBJ1-1; D unresolved. Trimming left V 9 bases short and J 0 bases short, with 8 bases between. Germline V gene data show CDR1 as KGHSH and CDR2 as LQKENI. This CDR3 is 12 amino acids long. CDR3 nucleotide sequence: TGTGCCAGTCTTCGGATGAACACTGAAGCTTTCTTT. Its translation is CASLRMNTEAFF.

This clonotype was counted at least ten times. The genes are TRBV7-2 and TRBJ2-3; no clear D gene. The CDR3 runs to 12 residues. Trimming took off 2 bases at V and 4 bases at J, with 4 bases between the two ends. Germline V gives CDR1 SGHTA, CDR2 FQGNSA. Here the CDR3 reads CASSLNSDTQYF. The CDR3 nucleotides are TGTGCCAGCAGCTTAAATTCAGATACGCAGTATTTT.

The chain couples TRBV20-1 to TRBJ1-2; D possibly corresponds to TRBD1 (5 bases). The CDR3 loop spans 14 amino acids. Germline CDR1 reads DFQATT; CDR2 reads SNEGSKA (reference sequence). The ends were cut back, 1 base at V and 4 bases at J, with 13 bases in the middle. The CDR3 nucleotides are TGCAGTGCTAGAGGGGACGGAAATCTCTATGGCTACACCTTC. This sequence encodes CSARGDGNLYGYTF.

This clonotype was counted ten times or more. The chain has TRBV7-2 and TRBJ2-1; D gene ambiguous. This CDR3 contains 13 residues. CDR1 and CDR2 (germline): SGHTA, FQGNSA. V was pared by 1 base and J by 9 bases, with 10 bases between. The CDR3 spells CASSLVGDSEQFF. The CDR3, as DNA: TGTGCCAGCAGCTTAGTCGGCGATAGTGAGCAGTTCTTC. Variable domain in full (rest from reference TRBV7-2 and TRBJ2-1): GAGVSQSPSNKVTEKGKDVELRCDPISGHTALYWYRQSLGQGLEFLIYFQGNSAPDKSGLPSDRFSAERTGGSVSTLTIQRTQQEDSAVYLCASSLVGDSEQFFGPGTRLTVL.

The chain has TRBV5-4 and TRBJ2-3; tentative D call: TRBD1 (5 bases). CDR1 SGHNT and CDR2 YYREEE come from the germline V gene (reference sequence). The CDR3 consists of 17 residues. V gave up 0 bases and J gave up 4 bases, with 18 bases separating them. The CDR3, as DNA: TGTGCCAGCAGCTTGGCCATAAGGGGCGCCCAGCCAGATACGCAGTATTTT. This sequence encodes CASSLAIRGAQPDTQYF.

Many counts were recorded for this clonotype. The chain employs TRBV7-9 and TRBJ2-2; TRBD2 agrees at 11 bases. Trimming removed 4 bases from V and 2 bases from J; junction bases left unmatched: 6. The CDR3 covers 17 residues. Germline lookup yields CDR1 SEHNR and CDR2 FQNEAQ (reference sequence). DNA of the CDR3: TGTGCCAGCAGCTCACTAGCGGGGGCCGTAAACACCGGGGAGCTGTTTTTT. Amino acids: CASSSLAGAVNTGELFF.

This clonotype was counted many times. The chain carries TRBV5-1 and TRBJ1-3, with 9 positions matching TRBD1. This CDR3 has 18 amino acids. Trimming took 3 bases from V and 0 from J; bases not matched to a gene: 10. CDR1 SGHRS and CDR2 YFSETQ come from the germline V gene. Here the CDR3 DNA reads TGCGCCAGCAGCTCCGACGGACAGGGGTTGATCTCTGGAAACACCATATATTTT. Translating it yields CASSSDGQGLISGNTIYF.

The J gene is TRBJ1-1, the V gene TRBV10-3, with 8 nucleotides matching TRBD1. Germline V gene sequence: CDR1 ENHRY, CDR2 SYGVKD. The V and J ends lost 5 bases and 1 base, in that order; junction bases with no gene match: 3. The CDR3 totals 14 residues. CDR3 in DNA: TGTGCCATCAGTTCAGGGGGCTCGAACACTGAAGCTTTCTTT. It is translated as CAISSGGSNTEAFF.

This clonotype was recorded many times. Mismatch with germline at one junction end may stem from a read error. The chain uses TRBV20-1 and TRBJ1-1; 7 bases are shared with TRBD1. CDR3 length equals 13 residues. Germline CDR1 DFQATT, CDR2 SNEGSKA (reference sequence). The CDR3 reads CSARDLTSGGAFF. For the CDR3, the DNA is TGCAGTGCGAGAGATCTAACTTCAGGGGGGGCTTTCTTT.

This clonotype was detected only a few times. The V gene is TRBV5-1, the J gene TRBJ2-5; 8 nucleotides match TRBD2. Germline V gene lookup returns CDR1 SGHRS and CDR2 YFSETQ. Unmatched junction bases numbered 5, after V lost 0 bases and J lost 4 bases. The CDR3 is 15 amino acids. This chain's CDR3 is CASSLAGGIPETQYF. The DNA for the CDR3 is TGCGCCAGCAGCTTGGCGGGGGGGATTCCAGAGACCCAGTACTTC.